The T cell receptor (beta chain) described here comes from a study of blood T cell repertoires in COVID-19. Study processing details: Quantification of nucleated cells was approximated via reference gene primer amplification. TCRdb keeps only in-frame clones here, not all; method: immunoSEQ multiplex PCR. V and J calls and clone size are those listed in that table; D and trimming were worked out from the DNA. Here the sample spans 200,000 to 250,000 clones, about 86% being singletons. J was trimmed by 3 bases and V by 6 bases; bases with no gene match: 13. This CDR3 region has 16 residues. CDR1 is MNHEY and CDR2 is SMNVEV in the germline V gene (reference sequence). Enrolled through a virtual design, the participants were between about 18 and 100 years of age and came from around 25 US areas.

This clonotype was obtained from a woman aged 40 to 49 with acute COVID-19. The sample was PBMCs or T cells enriched from blood (not recorded which). The genes are TRBV27 and TRBJ2-7, with 8 bases fitting TRBD2. The CDR3 here is CASSRSGGSGNYEQYF. The CDR3 coding sequence is TGTGCCAGCAGCCGTTCCGGGGGTAGCGGGAACTACGAGCAGTACTTC.